The T cell receptor (beta chain) described here comes from a study of blood T cell repertoires in COVID-19. Study-wide context: T cells, B-cell-depleted T cells, or PBMCs supplied cDNA or gDNA.

The repertoire was sequenced with immunoSEQ multiplex PCR; TCRdb's copy has only in-frame clones and lacks some. The table records about 130,000 clones, around 86% of them present only once. The CDR3 sequence is 18 residues long. Per germline, CDR1 MNHEY and CDR2 SMNVEV (reference sequence). V lost 6 bases to trimming and J lost 7 bases, with 30 bases between them. J is TRBJ2-5 and V is TRBV27, with D perhaps matching TRBD2 (5 bases). The receptor was isolated from a woman of 80 years or more with acute or convalescent COVID-19. The material sequenced was peripheral blood. The CDR3 DNA is TGTGCCAGCAGCAGACTCACCCGGGGAGTCGGGCGTGATACGACCCAGTACTTC. Protein sequence: CASSRLTRGVGRDTTQYF.